The subject of this entry is one T cell receptor (beta chain). CDR1 is MRHNA and CDR2 is SNTAGT in the germline V gene. The CDR3 loop spans 14 amino acids. V was shortened by 8 bases and J by 5 bases, with 16 bases between the two germline ends. Primed by a sample-barcoded 5' primer and a J-beta primer mix, a second PCR proceeded for about 6 to 11 cycles. In TCRdb, the 5' RACE reads were re-called with MiXCR into one record per CDR3 protein. The sample shows hundreds of thousands of distinct CDR3 sequences, approximately 52% of them seen only once. This entry is derived from a study of blood T cells in healthy people across ages.

V usage is TRBV6-4 and J usage is TRBJ2-1; D is unclear. The sample consisted of blood. The source is a woman older than 75 in good health. CDR3 nucleotide sequence: TGTGCCAGCTCCATGCAGGACGTACACAATGAGCAGTTCTTC. Residues: CASSMQDVHNEQFF.